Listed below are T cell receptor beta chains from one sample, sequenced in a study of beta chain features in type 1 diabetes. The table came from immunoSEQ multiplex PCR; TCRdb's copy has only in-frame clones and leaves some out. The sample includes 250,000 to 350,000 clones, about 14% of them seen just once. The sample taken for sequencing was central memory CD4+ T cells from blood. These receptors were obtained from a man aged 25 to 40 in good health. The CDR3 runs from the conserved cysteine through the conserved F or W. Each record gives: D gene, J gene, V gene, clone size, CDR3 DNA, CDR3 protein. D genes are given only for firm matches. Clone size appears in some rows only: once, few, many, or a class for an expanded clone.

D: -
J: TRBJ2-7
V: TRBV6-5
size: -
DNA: TGTGCCACCATGGGGAGGCCTTATGGGACCGAGCAGTACTTC
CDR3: CATMGRPYGTEQYF

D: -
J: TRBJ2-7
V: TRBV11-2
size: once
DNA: TGTGCCAGCAGCAGAATGACGGGGCAAAGAAGCTACGAGCAGTACTTC
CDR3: CASSRMTGQRSYEQYF

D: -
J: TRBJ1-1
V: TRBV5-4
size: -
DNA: TGTGCCAGCAGCTTGGACAGAAGGGGAGCTTTCTTT
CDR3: CASSLDRRGAFF

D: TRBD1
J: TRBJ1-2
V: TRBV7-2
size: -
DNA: TGTGCCAGCAGCCTGACAGGGTCGCAAGGCTACACCTTC
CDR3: CASSLTGSQGYTF

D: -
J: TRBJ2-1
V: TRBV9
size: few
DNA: TGTGCCAGCAGCACCGGGACGGCCTTTAATGAGCAGTTCTTC
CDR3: CASSTGTAFNEQFF

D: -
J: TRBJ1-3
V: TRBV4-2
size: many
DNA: TGTGCCAGCAGCCAAGACAGGATCTCTGGAAACACCATATATTTT
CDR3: CASSQDRISGNTIYF

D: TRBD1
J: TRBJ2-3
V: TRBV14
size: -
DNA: TGTGCCAGCAGCCAAGGACAGGGGACAGATACGCAGTATTTT
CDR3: CASSQGQGTDTQYF

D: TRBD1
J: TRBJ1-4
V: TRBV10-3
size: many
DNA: TGTGCCATCAGTGAGTCGAGACAGGGAAATGAAAAACTGTTTTTT
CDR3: CAISESRQGNEKLFF

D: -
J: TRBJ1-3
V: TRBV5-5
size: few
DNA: TGTGCCAGCAGCCTCCTTTGGCGCGGCGTCTCTGGAAACACCATATATTTT
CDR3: CASSLLWRGVSGNTIYF

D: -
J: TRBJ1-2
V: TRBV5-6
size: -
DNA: TGTGCCAGCAGCTTATCTACAGGGAGCCCTTCCTTC
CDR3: CASSLSTGSPSF

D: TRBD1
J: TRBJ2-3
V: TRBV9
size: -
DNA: TGTGCCAGCAGCAAAACGGGACAGGGAGGGACAGATACGCAGTATTTT
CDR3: CASSKTGQGGTDTQYF

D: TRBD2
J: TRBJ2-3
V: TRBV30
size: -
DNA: TGTGCCTGGAGCCAACTAGCGGGAGCTGAAGATACGCAGTATTTT
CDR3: CAWSQLAGAEDTQYF

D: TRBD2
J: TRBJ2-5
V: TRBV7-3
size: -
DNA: TGTGCCAGCAGCACAGCTAGCGGTCAAGAGACCCAGTACTTC
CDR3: CASSTASGQETQYF

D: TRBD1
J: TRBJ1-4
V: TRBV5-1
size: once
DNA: TGCGCCAGCAGCTTGCAGGGGGCGGGTGAAAAACTGTTTTTT
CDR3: CASSLQGAGEKLFF

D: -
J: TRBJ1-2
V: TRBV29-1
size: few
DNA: TGCAGCGTTGGGGAGGGCGGTATCTCTGGCTACACCTTC
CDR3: CSVGEGGISGYTF

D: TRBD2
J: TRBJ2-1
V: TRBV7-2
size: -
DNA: TGTGCCAGCAGCCAGACGGGACTAGGTTACAATGAGCAGTTCTTC
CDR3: CASSQTGLGYNEQFF